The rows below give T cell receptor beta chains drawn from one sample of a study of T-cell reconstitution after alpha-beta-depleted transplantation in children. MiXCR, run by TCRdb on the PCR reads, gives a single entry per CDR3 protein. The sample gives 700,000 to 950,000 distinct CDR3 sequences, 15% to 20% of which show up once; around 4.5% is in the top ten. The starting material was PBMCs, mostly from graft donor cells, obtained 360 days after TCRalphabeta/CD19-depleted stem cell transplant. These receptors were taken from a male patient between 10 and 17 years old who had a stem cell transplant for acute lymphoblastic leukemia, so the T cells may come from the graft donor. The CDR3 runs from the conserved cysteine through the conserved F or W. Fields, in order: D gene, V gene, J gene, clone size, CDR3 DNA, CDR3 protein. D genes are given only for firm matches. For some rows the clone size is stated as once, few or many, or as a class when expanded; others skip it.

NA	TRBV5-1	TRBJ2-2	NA	TGCGCCGCCAGGGTGGGGGCCGCGCCCCCGAACACCGGGGAGCTGTTTTTT	CAARVGAAPPNTGELFF
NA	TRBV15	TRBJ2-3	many	TGTGCCACCAGCAGAGATTGGATCAGACCGCAGTATTTT	CATSRDWIRPQYF
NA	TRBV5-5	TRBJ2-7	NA	TGTGCCAGCAGCTTGACAGGATCATCAAGCGAGCAGTACTTC	CASSLTGSSSEQYF
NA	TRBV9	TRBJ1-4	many	TGTGCCAGCAGCGTAGGGCTCCGAGCAACTAATGAAAAACTGTTTTTT	CASSVGLRATNEKLFF
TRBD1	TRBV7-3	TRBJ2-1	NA	TGTGCCAGCAGCTTAACGGGACAGCCCACCTACAATGAGCAGTTCTTC	CASSLTGQPTYNEQFF
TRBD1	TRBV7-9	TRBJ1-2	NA	TGTGCCAGCAGCTTAGGAGGGACAGGGAGCAACTATGGCTACACCTTC	CASSLGGTGSNYGYTF
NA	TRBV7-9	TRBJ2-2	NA	TGTGCCAGCAGTCACAAAAGATCCCTCACCGGGGAGCTGTTTTTT	CASSHKRSLTGELFF
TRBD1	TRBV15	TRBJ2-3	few	TGTGCCACCAGCACCGACAGGGGGTTCACAGATACGCAGTATTTT	CATSTDRGFTDTQYF
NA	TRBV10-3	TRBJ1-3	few	TGTGCCATCAGCCAAAGGACGGCCCGCGGTACCACCATATATTTT	CAISQRTARGTTIYF
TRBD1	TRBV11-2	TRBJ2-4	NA	TGTGCCAGCAGATCTGGACAGGGGCGGTCTTTAGCCAAAAACATTCAGTACTTC	CASRSGQGRSLAKNIQYF
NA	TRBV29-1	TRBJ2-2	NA	TGCAGCGTTGAAGGTCAAACCGGGGAGCTGTTTTTT	CSVEGQTGELFF
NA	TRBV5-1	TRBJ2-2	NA	TGCGCCAGCAGCTTGTCGTTTAGGCGGTCCGGGGAGCTGTTTTTT	CASSLSFRRSGELFF
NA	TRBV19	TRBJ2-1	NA	TGTGCCAGTAGTATACCGACGAATGAGCAGTTCTTC	CASSIPTNEQFF
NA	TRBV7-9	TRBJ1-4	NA	TGTGCCAGCAGCTTAGTTCAGGCTCGAAATGAAAAACTGTTTTTT	CASSLVQARNEKLFF
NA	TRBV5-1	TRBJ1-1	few	TGCGCCAGCAGCTTGACTTGGGGCAACATGAACACTGAAGCTTTCTTT	CASSLTWGNMNTEAFF
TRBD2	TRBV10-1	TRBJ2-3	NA	TGCGCCAGCAGAGGGTCGGTTCCCGGGACTAGCGTTGATACGCAGTATTTT	CASRGSVPGTSVDTQYF
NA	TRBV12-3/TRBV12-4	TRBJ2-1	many	TGTGCCAGCAGTTTACGGTCCGTGGCGCAGTTCTTC	CASSLRSVAQFF
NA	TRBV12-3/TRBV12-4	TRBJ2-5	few	TGTGCCAGCAGTTTGTTTCGTAGACAAGAGACCCAGTACTTC	CASSLFRRQETQYF
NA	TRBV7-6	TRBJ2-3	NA	TGTGCCAGCAGCCCACTCTCCGCAGATACGCAGTATTTT	CASSPLSADTQYF
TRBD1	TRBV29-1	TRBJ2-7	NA	TGCAGCGTTGAACGGGGCCCGACAGGGTTCAACGAGCAGTACTTC	CSVERGPTGFNEQYF
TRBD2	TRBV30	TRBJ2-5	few	TGTGCCTGGAGCGGGGGACTAGCGGGAGGTACTCCTCACTTC	CAWSGGLAGGTPHF
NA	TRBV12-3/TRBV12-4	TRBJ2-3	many	TGTGCCAGCAGCCCGATACAGGGCTACGACACAGATACGCAGTATTTT	CASSPIQGYDTDTQYF
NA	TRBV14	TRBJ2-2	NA	TGTGCCAGCAGCCTCGGCACTAGGTCCGGGGAGCTGTTTTTT	CASSLGTRSGELFF
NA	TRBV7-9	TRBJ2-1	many	TGTGCCAGCAGCTTAGCGACCGGGAGTCTCTACAATGAGCAGTTCTTC	CASSLATGSLYNEQFF
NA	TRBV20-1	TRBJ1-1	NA	TGCAGTGCTACGCGGGACACCGTATTCCTCACTGAAGCTTTCTTT	CSATRDTVFLTEAFF
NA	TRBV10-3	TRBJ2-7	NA	TGTGCCATCAGTGAGCCACACTACGAGCAGTACTTC	CAISEPHYEQYF
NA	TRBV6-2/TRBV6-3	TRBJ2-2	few	TGTGCCAGCAGCCCTTCTAGGCGGCCGAACACCGGGGAGCTGTTTTTT	CASSPSRRPNTGELFF
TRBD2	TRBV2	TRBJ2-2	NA	TGTGCCAGCCAACTAGCGGGAGAGATTGGGGAGCTGTTTTTT	CASQLAGEIGELFF
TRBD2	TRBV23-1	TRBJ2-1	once	TGCGCCAGCCAAGTGGGCGGGGGTTCCCATTACCCCGATGAGCAGTTCTTC	CASQVGGGSHYPDEQFF
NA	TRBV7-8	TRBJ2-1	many	TGTGCCAGCAGCTTAGATCGCATGGCCAATGAGCAGTTCTTC	CASSLDRMANEQFF
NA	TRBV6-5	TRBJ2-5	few	TGTGCCAGCAGTTACGGGTCCGTGGGGGAGTTTCAAGAGACCCAGTACTTC	CASSYGSVGEFQETQYF
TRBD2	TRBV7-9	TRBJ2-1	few	TGTGCCAGCAGCACCTGGACTAGCGGGAGCGCCAATGAGCAGTTCTTC	CASSTWTSGSANEQFF
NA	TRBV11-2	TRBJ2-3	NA	TGTGCCAGCAGCAGGCGTCTTATTAGCACAGATACGCAGTATTTT	CASSRRLISTDTQYF